This T cell receptor (beta chain) was found in a study of blood T cell repertoires in COVID-19. Background on the study: Specimens from acute and convalescent COVID-19 originated in the United States, Italy and Spain. T cells, B-cell-depleted T cells, or PBMCs supplied cDNA or gDNA.

The CDR3 is 16 amino acids. With 6 bases clipped from V and 5 bases from J, the junction kept 16 bases outside the gene matches. Germline V gene data show CDR1 as SNHLY and CDR2 as FYNNEI. Clones were sequenced by immunoSEQ multiplex PCR, and TCRdb holds only the in-frame ones, with some missing. Of 30,000 to 45,000 clones detected, approximately 89% appear once; the ten largest clones hold over 2%. This clonotype originated in a man between 45 and 60 years old with active COVID-19. Sequencing was carried out using peripheral blood. This chain uses TRBV2 with TRBJ2-7, with TRBD2 matching 7 bases. The CDR3 spells CASRYTWGGIGDEQYF. DNA for the CDR3: TGTGCCAGCAGATACACTTGGGGGGGAATAGGCGACGAGCAGTACTTC.